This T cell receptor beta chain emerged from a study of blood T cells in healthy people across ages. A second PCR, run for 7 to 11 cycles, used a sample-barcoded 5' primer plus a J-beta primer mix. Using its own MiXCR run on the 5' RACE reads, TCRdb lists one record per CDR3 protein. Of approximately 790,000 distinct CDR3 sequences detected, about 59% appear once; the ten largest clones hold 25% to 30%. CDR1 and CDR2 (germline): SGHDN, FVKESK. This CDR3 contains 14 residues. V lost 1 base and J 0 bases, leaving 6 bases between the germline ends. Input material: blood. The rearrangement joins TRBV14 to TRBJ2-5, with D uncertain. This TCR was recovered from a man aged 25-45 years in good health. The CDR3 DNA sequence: TGTGCCAGCAGCCAAGGATCGTACCAAGAGACCCAGTACTTC. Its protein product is CASSQGSYQETQYF. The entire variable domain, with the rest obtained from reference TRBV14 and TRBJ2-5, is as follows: EAGVTQFPSHSVIEKGQTVTLRCDPISGHDNLYWYRRVMGKEIKFLLHFVKESKQDESGMPNNRFLAERTGGTYSTLKVQPAELEDSGVYFCASSQGSYQETQYFGPGTRLLVL.